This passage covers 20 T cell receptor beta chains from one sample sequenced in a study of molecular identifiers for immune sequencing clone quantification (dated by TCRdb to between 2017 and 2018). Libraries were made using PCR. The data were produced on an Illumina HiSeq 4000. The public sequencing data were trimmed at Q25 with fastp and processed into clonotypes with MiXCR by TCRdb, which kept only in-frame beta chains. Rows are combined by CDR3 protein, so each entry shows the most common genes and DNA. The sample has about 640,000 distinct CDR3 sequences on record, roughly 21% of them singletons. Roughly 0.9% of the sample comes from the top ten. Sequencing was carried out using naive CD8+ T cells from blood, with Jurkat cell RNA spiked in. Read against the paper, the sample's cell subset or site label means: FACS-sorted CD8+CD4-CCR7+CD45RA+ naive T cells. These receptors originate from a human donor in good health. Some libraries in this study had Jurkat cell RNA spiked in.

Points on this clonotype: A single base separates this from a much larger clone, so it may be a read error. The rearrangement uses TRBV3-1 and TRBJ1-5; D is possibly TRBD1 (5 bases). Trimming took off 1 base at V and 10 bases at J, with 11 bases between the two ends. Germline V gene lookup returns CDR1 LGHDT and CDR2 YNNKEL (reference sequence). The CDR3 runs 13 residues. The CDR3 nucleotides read TGTGCCAGCAGCCAAGTTGTTGGGGGACCCCAGCATTTT. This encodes CASSQVVGGPQHF.

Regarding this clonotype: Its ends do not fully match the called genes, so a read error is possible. The CDR3 loop reads CASSQVVWTNSEALF. As DNA, the CDR3 is TGCGCCAGCAGCCAAGTTGTTTGGACGAACAGTGAAGCTCTCTTT. The chain combines TRBV4-3 with TRBJ1-1; no clear D. CDR1 is LGHNA and CDR2 is YSLEER in the germline V gene. The CDR3 has 15 residues.

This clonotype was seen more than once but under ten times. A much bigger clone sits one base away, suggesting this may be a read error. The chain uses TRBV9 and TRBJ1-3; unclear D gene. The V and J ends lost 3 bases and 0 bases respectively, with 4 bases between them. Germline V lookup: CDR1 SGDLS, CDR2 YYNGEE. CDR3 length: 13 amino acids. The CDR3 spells CASSASSGNTIYF. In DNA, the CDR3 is TGTGCCAGCAGCGCGAGCTCTGGAAACACCATATATTTT.

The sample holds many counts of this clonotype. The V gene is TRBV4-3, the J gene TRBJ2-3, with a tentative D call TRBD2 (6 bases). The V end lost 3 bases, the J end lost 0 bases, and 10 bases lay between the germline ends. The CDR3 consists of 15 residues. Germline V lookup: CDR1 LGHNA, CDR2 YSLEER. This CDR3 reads CASSQLATSTDTQYF. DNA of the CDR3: TGCGCCAGCAGCCAGCTAGCGACTAGCACAGATACGCAGTATTTT.

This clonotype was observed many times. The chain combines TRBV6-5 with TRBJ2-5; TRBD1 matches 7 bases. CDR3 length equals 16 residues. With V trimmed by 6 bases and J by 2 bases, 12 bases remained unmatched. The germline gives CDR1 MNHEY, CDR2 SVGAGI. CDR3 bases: TGTGCCAGCAGCGAAGACAGGGCTTCGGGGCAAGAGACCCAGTACTTC. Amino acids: CASSEDRASGQETQYF.

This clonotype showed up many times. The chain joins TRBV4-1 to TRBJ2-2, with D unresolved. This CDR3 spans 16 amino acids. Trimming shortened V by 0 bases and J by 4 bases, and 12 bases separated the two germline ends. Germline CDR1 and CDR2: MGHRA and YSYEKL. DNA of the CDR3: TGCGCCAGCAGCCAAGAAAGATCGTCGGGCACCGGGGAGCTGTTTTTT. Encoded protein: CASSQERSSGTGELFF.

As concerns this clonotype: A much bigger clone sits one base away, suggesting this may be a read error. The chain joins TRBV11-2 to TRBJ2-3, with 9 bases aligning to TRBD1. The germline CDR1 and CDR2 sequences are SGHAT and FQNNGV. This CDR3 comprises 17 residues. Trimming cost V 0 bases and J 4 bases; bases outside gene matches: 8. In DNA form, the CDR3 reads TGTGCCAGCAGCTTAGAAGCCGGGACAGGGAGCGCAGATACGCAGTATTTT. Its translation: CASSLEAGTGSADTQYF.

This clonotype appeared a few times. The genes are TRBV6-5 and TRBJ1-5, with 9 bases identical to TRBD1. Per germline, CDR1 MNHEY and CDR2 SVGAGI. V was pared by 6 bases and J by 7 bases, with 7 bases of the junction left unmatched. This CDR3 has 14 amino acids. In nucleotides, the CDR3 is TGTGCCAGCAGGCAACAGGGGGCCGGGCAGCCCCAGCATTTT. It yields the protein CASRQQGAGQPQHF.

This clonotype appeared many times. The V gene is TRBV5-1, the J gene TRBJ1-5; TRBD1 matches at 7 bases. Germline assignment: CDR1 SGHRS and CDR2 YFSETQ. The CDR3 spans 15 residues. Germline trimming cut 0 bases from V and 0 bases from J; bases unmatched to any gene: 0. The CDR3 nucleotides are TGCGCCAGCAGCTTGGCAGGGGGTAGCAATCAGCCCCAGCATTTT. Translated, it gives CASSLAGGSNQPQHF.

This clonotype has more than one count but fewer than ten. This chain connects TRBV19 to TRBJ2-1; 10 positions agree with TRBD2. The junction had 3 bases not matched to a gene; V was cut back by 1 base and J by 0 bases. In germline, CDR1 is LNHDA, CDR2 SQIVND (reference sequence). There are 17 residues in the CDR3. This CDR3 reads CASSIASGGSSYNEQFF. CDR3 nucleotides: TGTGCCAGTAGTATAGCTAGCGGGGGTTCCTCCTACAATGAGCAGTTCTTC.

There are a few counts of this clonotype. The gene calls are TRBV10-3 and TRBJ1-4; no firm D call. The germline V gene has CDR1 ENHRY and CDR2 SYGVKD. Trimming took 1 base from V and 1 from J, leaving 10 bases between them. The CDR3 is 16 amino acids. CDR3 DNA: TGTGCCATCAGTGAGTTATTGTCCAGAACTAATGAAAAACTGTTTTTT. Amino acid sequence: CAISELLSRTNEKLFF.

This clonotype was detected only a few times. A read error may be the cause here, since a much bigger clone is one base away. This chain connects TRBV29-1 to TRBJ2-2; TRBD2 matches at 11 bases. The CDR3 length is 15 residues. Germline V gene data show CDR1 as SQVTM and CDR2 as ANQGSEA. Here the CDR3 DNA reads TGCAGCGTAAAAATAACTAGCGGGAGCGCCGGGGAGCTGCTTTTT. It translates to CSVKITSGSAGELLF.

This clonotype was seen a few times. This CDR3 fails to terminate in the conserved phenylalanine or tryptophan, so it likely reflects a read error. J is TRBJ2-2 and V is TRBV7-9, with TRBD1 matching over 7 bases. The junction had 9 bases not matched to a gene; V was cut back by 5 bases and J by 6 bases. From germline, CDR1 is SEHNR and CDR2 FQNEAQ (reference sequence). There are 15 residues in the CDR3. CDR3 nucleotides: TGTGCCAGCAGCGAGGGACAGAGAAGCTCCGGGGAGCTGTTTTCT. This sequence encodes CASSEGQRSSGELFS.

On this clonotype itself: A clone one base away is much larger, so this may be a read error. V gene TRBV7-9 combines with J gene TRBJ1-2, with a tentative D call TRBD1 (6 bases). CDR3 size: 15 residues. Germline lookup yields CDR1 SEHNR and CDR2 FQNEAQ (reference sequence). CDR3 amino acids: CAGSFTPGHIYGYTF. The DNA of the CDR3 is TGTGCCGGCAGCTTTACGCCGGGACACATCTATGGCTACACCTTC.

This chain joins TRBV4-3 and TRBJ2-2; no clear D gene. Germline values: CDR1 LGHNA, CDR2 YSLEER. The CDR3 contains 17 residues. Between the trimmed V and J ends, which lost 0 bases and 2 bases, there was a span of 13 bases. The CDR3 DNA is TGCGCCAGCAGCCAAGATGTCACGGCGGACAACACCGGGGAGCTGTTTTTT. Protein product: CASSQDVTADNTGELFF.

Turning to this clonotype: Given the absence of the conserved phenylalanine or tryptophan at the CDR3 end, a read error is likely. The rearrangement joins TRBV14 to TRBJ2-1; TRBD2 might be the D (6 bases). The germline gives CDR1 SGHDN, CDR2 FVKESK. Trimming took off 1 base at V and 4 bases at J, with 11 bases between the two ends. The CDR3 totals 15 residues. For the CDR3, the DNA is TGTGCCAGCAGCCAAGGGGGCGGGGTATACAATGAGCAGTTCTCC. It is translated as CASSQGGGVYNEQFS.

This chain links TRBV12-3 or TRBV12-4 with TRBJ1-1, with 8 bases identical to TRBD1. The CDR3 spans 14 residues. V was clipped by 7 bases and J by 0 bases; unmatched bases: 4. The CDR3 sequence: CASNPGQVNTEAFF. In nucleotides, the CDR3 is TGTGCCAGCAATCCGGGACAGGTGAACACTGAAGCTTTCTTT.

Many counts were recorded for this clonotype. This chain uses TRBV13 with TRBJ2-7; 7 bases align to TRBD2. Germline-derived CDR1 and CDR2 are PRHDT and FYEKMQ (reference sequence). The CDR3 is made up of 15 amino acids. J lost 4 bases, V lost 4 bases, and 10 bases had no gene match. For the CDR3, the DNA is TGTGCCAGCAGCTCGCGCTGGGGAGGGCCGTACGAGCAGTACTTC. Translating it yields CASSSRWGGPYEQYF.

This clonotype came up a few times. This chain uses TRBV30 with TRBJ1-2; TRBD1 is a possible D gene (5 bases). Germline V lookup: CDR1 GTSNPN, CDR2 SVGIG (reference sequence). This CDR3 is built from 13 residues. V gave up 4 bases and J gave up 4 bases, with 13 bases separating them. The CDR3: CAWKRGFSYGYTF. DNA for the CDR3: TGTGCCTGGAAGAGGGGCTTTAGCTATGGCTACACCTTC. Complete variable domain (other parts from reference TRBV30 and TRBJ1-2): SQTIHQWPATLVQPVGSPLSLECTVEGTSNPNLYWYRQAAGRGLQLLFYSVGIGQISSEVPQNLSASRPQDRQFILSSKKLLLSDSGFYLCAWKRGFSYGYTFGSGTRLTVV.

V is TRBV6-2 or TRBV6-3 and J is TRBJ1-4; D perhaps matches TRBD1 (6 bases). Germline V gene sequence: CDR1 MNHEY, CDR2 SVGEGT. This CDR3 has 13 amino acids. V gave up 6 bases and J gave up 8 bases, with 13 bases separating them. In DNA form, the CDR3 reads TGTGCCAGCAGATCCAGGGGAGGGGAAAAACTGTTTTTT. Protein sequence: CASRSRGGEKLFF.